Sequencing of this T cell receptor beta chain was carried out in a study of OX40 agonist ivuxolimab in advanced cancers. Measured with immunoSEQ multiplex PCR; TCRdb has only the in-frame clones, and not every one. The sample includes fewer than 55,000 clones, around 87% of them seen just once. Trimming pared 6 bases from V and 1 base from J, leaving 25 bases between. This CDR3 spans 18 amino acids. Germline CDR1 MNHEY, CDR2 SMNVEV (reference sequence). This TCR was recovered from an adult with an advanced solid tumor such as melanoma, head and neck, liver or kidney cancer. Sequences were derived from CD4+ or CD8+ T cells sorted from blood, sampled in a trial of the OX40 agonist ivuxolimab. This chain joins TRBV27 and TRBJ2-7; a weak D match, TRBD2 (6 bases). CDR3 coding DNA: TGTGCCAGCAGCCGACTGGGGGGTGGGGGTGCGGGATCCTACGAGCAGTACTTC. Translating gives CASSRLGGGGAGSYEQYF.